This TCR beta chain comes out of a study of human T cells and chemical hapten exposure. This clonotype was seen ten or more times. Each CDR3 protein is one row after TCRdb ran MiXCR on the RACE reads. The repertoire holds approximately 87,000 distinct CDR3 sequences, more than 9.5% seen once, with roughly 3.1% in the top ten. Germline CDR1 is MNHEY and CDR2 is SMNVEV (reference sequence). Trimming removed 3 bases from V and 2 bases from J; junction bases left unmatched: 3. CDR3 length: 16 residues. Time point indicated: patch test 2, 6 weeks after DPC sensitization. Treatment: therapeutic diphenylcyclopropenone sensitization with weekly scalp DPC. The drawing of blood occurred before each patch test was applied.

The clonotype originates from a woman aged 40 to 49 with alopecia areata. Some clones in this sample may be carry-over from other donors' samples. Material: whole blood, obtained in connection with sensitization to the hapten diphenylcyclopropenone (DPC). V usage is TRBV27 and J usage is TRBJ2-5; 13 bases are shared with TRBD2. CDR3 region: CASSFELAGGQETQYF. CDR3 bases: TGTGCCAGCAGTTTCGAACTAGCGGGAGGGCAAGAGACCCAGTACTTC.